This section outlines one TCR beta chain sequence together with its context. The antigen remains unidentified. Germline-derived CDR1 and CDR2 are SNHLY and FYNNEI. The length of the CDR3 is 11 residues. With 8 bases removed from V and 6 bases from J, the gap between germline ends came to 10 bases. Produced via immunoSEQ multiplex PCR; TCRdb's table is partial and in-frame only. The sample carries about 43,000 clones, around 84% recorded once. The data belong to a study of a mutant IDH1 vaccine in newly diagnosed glioma. Study-wide background: The earlier regimen, radiotherapy, temozolomide, or both, was most often both.

Time point noted: week 23, last vaccination. One vaccine dose held 300 ug of mutant IDH1 20-mer peptide and came with topical imiquimod. Whole-study results and caveats: Of all patients, around 94% showed vaccine-induced immune responses.

This clonotype was sampled from a woman under 30 with glioma. Some clones in this sample may be carry-over from other donors' samples. Source: PBMCs, taken from a glioma patient whose treatment included an IDH1 peptide vaccine. The chain has TRBV2 and TRBJ1-1; D remains unclear. CDR3 region: CASLLGAEAFF. CDR3 sequence (DNA): TGTGCCAGCCTCCTTGGGGCTGAAGCTTTCTTT.